The 24 T cell receptor beta chains reported below all come from one sample, sequenced in a study of blood T cells in healthy people across ages. A second PCR, run for roughly 7 to 11 cycles, used a sample-barcoded 5' primer plus a J-beta primer mix. From the 5' RACE reads, TCRdb called clonotypes with MiXCR, one entry per CDR3 protein. The sample records about 840,000 distinct CDR3 sequences, around 29% being singletons. The data also belong to a second study, concerning T cells of mothers and their children.

The specimen was blood. Receptors originate from a woman aged 40 to 50 in good health.

The gene calls are TRBV12-3 or TRBV12-4 and TRBJ1-3, with D perhaps matching TRBD1 (6 bases). Trimming stripped 3 bases from V and 4 bases from J, with 13 bases between. The CDR3 is 15 residues long. The CDR3 sequence: CASSFTGAGGNTIYF. CDR3 sequence (DNA): TGTGCCAGCAGTTTTACGGGGGCAGGGGGAAACACCATATATTTT.

The chain is built from TRBV12-3 or TRBV12-4 and TRBJ2-1; no firm D call. The CDR3 contains 13 residues. Trimming shortened V by 1 base and J by 10 bases, and 11 bases separated the two germline ends. The CDR3 protein is CASSLDSSYEQFF. The CDR3 DNA sequence: TGTGCCAGCAGTTTAGACAGCTCCTACGAGCAGTTCTTC.

The CDR3 DNA follows: TGCAGCGTTGAGGAGGGGGCGGGGGATACGCAGTATTTT. Translation: CSVEEGAGDTQYF. The chain employs TRBV29-1 and TRBJ2-3; possible D gene TRBD1, 7 bases. The CDR3 is 13 amino acids. Germline CDR1 reads SQVTM; CDR2 reads ANQGSEA. V was trimmed by 3 bases and J by 6 bases, leaving 13 bases between them.

The rearrangement uses TRBV4-2 and TRBJ2-5; 8 positions match TRBD2. Trimming at V came to 3 bases and at J to 0 bases, leaving 6 bases not matched to a gene. Germline CDR1 and CDR2: LGHNA and YNFKEQ. The CDR3 is 16 amino acids. The CDR3 sequence is CASSHGLAEYQETQYF. CDR3 DNA sequence: TGTGCCAGCAGCCACGGACTAGCTGAGTACCAAGAGACCCAGTACTTC.

On this clonotype itself: A clone one base away is much larger, so this may be a read error. The V gene is TRBV12-3 or TRBV12-4, the J gene TRBJ1-1; D is possibly TRBD1 (6 bases). This CDR3 has 13 residues. Here the CDR3 DNA reads TGTGCCAGCAGTTTACAAGGGGGAACTGGAGCTTTCTTT. Translated, it gives CASSLQGGTGAFF.

Only a few counts were recorded for this clonotype. This chain uses TRBV6-5 with TRBJ1-1; 8 bases line up with TRBD1. V lost 6 bases to trimming and J lost 6 bases; unmatched junction nucleotides: 15. Germline V gene lookup returns CDR1 MNHEY and CDR2 SVGAGI. This CDR3 is built from 16 residues. The CDR3 nucleotides read TGTGCCAGCAGGCACAGGGGGGGCACGGGTATAGCTGAAGCTTTCTTT. Translated: CASRHRGGTGIAEAFF.

This clonotype was seen ten or more times. V usage is TRBV5-1 and J usage is TRBJ2-7; TRBD2 matches 11 bases. Germline V gene data show CDR1 as SGHRS and CDR2 as YFSETQ. This CDR3 region has 17 residues. After removal of 0 bases from V and 1 base from J, the junction contained 6 bases not matched to a gene. The CDR3, as DNA: TGCGCCAGCAGCTTGGCCCCCTCTAGCGGGGGGTCCTACGAGCAGTACTTC. Its protein product is CASSLAPSSGGSYEQYF.

The chain recombines TRBV4-1 with TRBJ1-5, with 8 bases that match TRBD1. Germline V lookup: CDR1 MGHRA, CDR2 YSYEKL. V lost 0 bases to trimming and J lost 9 bases; unmatched junction nucleotides: 13. CDR3 length: 17 amino acids. CDR3: CASSQEVAQGAYRPQHF. The DNA for the CDR3 is TGCGCCAGCAGCCAAGAAGTTGCCCAGGGGGCTTATCGGCCCCAGCATTTT.

This clonotype was seen many times. Being one base from a much bigger clone, this may be a read error. The chain carries TRBV20-1 and TRBJ1-2; 7 positions match TRBD1. CDR3 size: 12 residues. The germline V gene has CDR1 DFQATT and CDR2 SNEGSKA (reference sequence). Here the CDR3 reads CRAPTGTDGYTF. DNA for the CDR3: TGCAGGGCGCCGACAGGGACGGATGGCTACACCTTC.

There are many counts of this clonotype. This chain connects TRBV12-3 or TRBV12-4 to TRBJ1-2; the D gene is possibly TRBD1 (5 bases). Trimming pared 3 bases from V and 8 bases from J, leaving 10 bases between. This CDR3 has 12 residues. Here the CDR3 reads CASSFRQLGYTF. The CDR3 DNA sequence: TGTGCCAGCAGTTTCCGACAGTTAGGCTACACCTTC.

The V gene is TRBV7-6, the J gene TRBJ1-3, with D possibly matching TRBD1 (5 bases). Germline-derived CDR1 and CDR2 are SGHVS and FNYEAQ. The CDR3 sequence is 16 residues long. Trimming cost V 5 bases and J 0 bases, with 14 bases left between them. CDR3 coding DNA: TGTGCCAGCAGCGGGGGGACGGGATACTCTGGAAACACCATATATTTT. Translated: CASSGGTGYSGNTIYF.

This clonotype was seen ten or more times. The chain joins TRBV7-6 to TRBJ2-5; no reliable D call. The CDR3 consists of 12 residues. The germline V gene encodes CDR1 SGHVS and CDR2 FNYEAQ. V lost 10 bases to trimming and J lost 4 bases, with 13 bases between them. The CDR3 DNA follows: TGTGCCACCACCCCCATTGGAGAGACCCAGTACTTC. Amino acids: CATTPIGETQYF.

On this clonotype: An end of the junction differs from the germline gene, which may be a read error. The chain employs TRBV3-1 and TRBJ2-7; D remains unclear. This CDR3 has 14 amino acids. Germline CDR1 and CDR2: LGHDT and YNNKEL (reference sequence). The CDR3 DNA follows: TGTGTCAGCAGCCAAAATTCCGGGTCCTACGAGCAGTACTTC. This sequence encodes CVSSQNSGSYEQYF.

The genes are TRBV20-1 and TRBJ1-2; D call uncertain. V was trimmed by 1 base and J by 8 bases, leaving 11 bases between them. The CDR3 has 12 residues. The germline V gene has CDR1 DFQATT and CDR2 SNEGSKA (reference sequence). CDR3 protein: CSARGSGAGYTF. The DNA for the CDR3 is TGCAGTGCTAGAGGTAGTGGCGCAGGCTACACCTTC.

About this clonotype itself: This may arise from a read error, as a much more abundant clone is one base away. The chain is built from TRBV5-1 and TRBJ2-7; D unclear. Germline CDR1 and CDR2: SGHRS and YFSETQ. The V and J ends lost 1 base and 5 bases respectively, with 10 bases between them. CDR3 length equals 13 residues. In nucleotides, the CDR3 is TGCGCCAGCAGCTTGACAGAGATGAACGAGCAGTACTTC. Translated: CASSLTEMNEQYF.

This clonotype has only a few counts. The chain links TRBV20-1 to TRBJ2-7, with no clear D. V gave up 5 bases and J gave up 3 bases, with 14 bases separating them. The germline V gene has CDR1 DFQATT and CDR2 SNEGSKA (reference sequence). The CDR3 contains 13 residues. CDR3 protein: CSASPDGRYEQYF. CDR3 nucleotide sequence: TGCAGTGCTTCGCCGGACGGCCGCTACGAGCAGTACTTC.

The J gene is TRBJ1-2, the V gene TRBV6-5; perhaps TRBD1 as D (6 bases). The germline V and J ends were trimmed by 7 bases and 4 bases, with 16 bases remaining between them. The CDR3 covers 14 residues. Germline V gene lookup returns CDR1 MNHEY and CDR2 SVGAGI. The CDR3 reads CASIRDRRSYGYTF. CDR3 in DNA: TGTGCCAGCATCCGCGACAGGAGATCCTATGGCTACACCTTC.

The chain is built from TRBV28 and TRBJ2-5, with 10 bases matching TRBD1. Losses at the gene ends were 6 bases for V and 4 bases for J; bases not matched to a gene: 8. Germline CDR1 MDHEN, CDR2 SYDVKM. The CDR3 length is 15 residues. This CDR3 reads CASSKRQGAGETQYF. The DNA for the CDR3 is TGTGCCAGCAGCAAAAGACAGGGGGCAGGAGAGACCCAGTACTTC.

The chain combines TRBV20-1 with TRBJ1-5, with a weak D call TRBD1 (5 bases). Germline-derived CDR1 and CDR2 are DFQATT and SNEGSKA (reference sequence). V shed 0 bases and J shed 2 bases, with 14 bases lying between them. The CDR3 contains 16 residues. CDR3 residues: CSARDARGVRNQPQHF. The CDR3 DNA is TGCAGTGCTAGAGACGCGAGAGGGGTTCGCAATCAGCCCCAGCATTTT.

As for this clonotype: Relative to the germline gene, one junction end is altered; a read error may explain this. This chain joins TRBV25-1 and TRBJ2-7, with D perhaps matching TRBD2 (5 bases). The CDR3 spans 11 residues. Germline CDR1 is MGHDK and CDR2 is SYGVNS. The CDR3 DNA sequence: TGTGCCAACAGTGAGGGCTACGAGCAGTACTTC. This encodes CANSEGYEQYF.

The CDR3 here is CASSYSQGGEKLFF. The DNA of the CDR3 is TGTGCCAGCAGTTACTCCCAGGGTGGGGAAAAACTGTTTTTT. The chain employs TRBV6-5 and TRBJ1-4; possible D gene TRBD1, 5 bases. V was pared by 0 bases and J by 8 bases, with 10 bases between. Germline V lookup: CDR1 MNHEY, CDR2 SVGAGI. This CDR3 spans 14 amino acids.

This clonotype was counted a few times. The junction departs from germline at one end; a sequencing error may be responsible. This chain links TRBV6-5 with TRBJ1-2; 7 nucleotides line up with TRBD1. The CDR3 runs to 14 residues. Germline values: CDR1 MNHEY, CDR2 SVGAGI. CDR3 residues: CAGSYSGDSSGYTF. CDR3 nucleotides: TGTGCCGGCAGTTACTCTGGGGACAGTAGTGGCTACACCTTC.

This clonotype has ten or more counts. The rearrangement links TRBV4-1 to TRBJ2-1; the match to TRBD2 covers 12 bases. Germline CDR1 MGHRA, CDR2 YSYEKL. V was pared by 4 bases and J by 3 bases, with 4 bases of the junction left unmatched. CDR3 length equals 16 residues. The CDR3: CASSPRTSGDYNEQFF. The CDR3 DNA reads TGCGCCAGCAGCCCCCGGACTAGCGGGGACTACAATGAGCAGTTCTTC.

CDR3 in amino acids: CASSRPVGDNSPLHF. CDR3 in DNA: TGTGCCAGCAGCCGACCGGTAGGGGATAATTCACCCCTCCACTTT. V usage is TRBV5-4 and J usage is TRBJ1-6, with TRBD1 as a possible D gene (5 bases). The CDR3 is 15 residues long. V lost 4 bases and J lost 5, with 13 bases in between. Germline values: CDR1 SGHNT, CDR2 YYREEE (reference sequence).